What follows are 4 T cell receptor beta chains derived from one specimen sequenced in a study of T cells in localized non-small cell lung cancer. Clones were read by immunoSEQ multiplex PCR, and TCRdb kept only the in-frame ones, dropping some. The data contain about 40,000 clones, about 87% of them singletons. The specimen was peripheral blood, collected before any cancer treatment. These receptors all stem from a man aged 18 to 49 with stage I lung adenocarcinoma.

Regarding this clone: The junction departs from germline at one end; a sequencing error may be responsible. The rearrangement uses TRBV5-6 and TRBJ1-1; the D is unclear. From germline, CDR1 is SGHDT and CDR2 YYEEEE. The CDR3 runs 11 residues. The CDR3 sequence is CASSLDVEAFF. The DNA for the CDR3 is TGTGCCAGCAGTTTGGACGTTGAAGCTTTCTTT.

The chain uses TRBV7-3 and TRBJ1-2, with D maybe TRBD1 (6 bases). Germline values: CDR1 SGHTA, CDR2 FQGTGA. V was pared by 1 base and J by 8 bases, with 11 bases between. The CDR3 runs to 13 residues. The CDR3 is CASSLNRDEGYTF. In DNA, the CDR3 is TGTGCCAGCAGCTTAAACAGGGACGAGGGCTACACCTTC.

The chain joins TRBV7-8 to TRBJ1-1; no reliable D call. This CDR3 has 13 amino acids. Germline V gene lookup returns CDR1 SGHVS and CDR2 FQNEAQ. Trimming left V 5 bases short and J 1 base short, with 8 bases between. The CDR3: CASSPVTNTEAFF. The CDR3 region has the DNA TGTGCCAGCAGCCCCGTTACGAACACTGAAGCTTTCTTT.

Here the CDR3 reads CSARTGPDTQYF. The DNA for the CDR3 is TGCAGCGCCCGGACAGGCCCAGATACGCAGTATTTT. The chain carries TRBV29-1 and TRBJ2-3; 7 bases fit TRBD1. The CDR3 has 12 amino acids. The trim removed 7 bases at V and 4 bases at J, leaving 5 bases unmatched. Germline CDR1 reads SQVTM; CDR2 reads ANQGSEA.